The TCR beta chain under discussion was sequenced for a study of shared clonotypes between healthy human individuals. Study conclusions and caveats: Sharing across a handful of donors was seen in 4% to 6.5% of naive CD4 clonotypes. Although depth was large, rarefaction showed that sequencing of the sorted subsets was incomplete. Naive subsets generally exceeded memory subsets in estimated richness.

CDR3 length: 13 residues. Germline V gene lookup returns CDR1 SGHAT and CDR2 FQDESV (reference sequence). Trimming left V 0 bases short and J 5 bases short, with 7 bases between. On this clone: Its specificity is not known.

Deep-level settings were used for running the assay. Clones were read by immunoSEQ multiplex PCR, and TCRdb kept only the in-frame ones, dropping some. Of 2,500,000 or so clones in the sample, roughly 93% were seen once. The specimen sequenced was naive CD4+ T cells from PBMCs. Noted subset: CD45RA+ positively selected. This chain connects TRBV11-1 to TRBJ1-1; D is unclear. The TCR comes from a man younger than 35 in good health. Some clones in this sample may be carry-over from other donors' samples. The CDR3 spells CASSLAPGTEAFF. The CDR3 DNA reads TGTGCCAGCAGCTTAGCGCCGGGAACTGAAGCTTTCTTT.